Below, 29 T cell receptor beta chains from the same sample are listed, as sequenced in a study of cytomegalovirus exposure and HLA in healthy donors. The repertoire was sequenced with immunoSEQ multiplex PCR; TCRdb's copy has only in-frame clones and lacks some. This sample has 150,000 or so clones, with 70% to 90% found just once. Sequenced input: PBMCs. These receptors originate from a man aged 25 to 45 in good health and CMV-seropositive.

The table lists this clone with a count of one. Here the CDR3 reads CASSVESPGELTDTQYF. CDR3 bases: TGTGCCAGCAGCGTAGAAAGTCCGGGGGAATTGACAGATACGCAGTATTTT. V and J are TRBV9 and TRBJ2-3, with D perhaps TRBD2 (6 bases). V dropped 0 bases and J dropped 3 bases, with 17 bases sitting between them. Germline V CDR1 and CDR2: SGDLS, YYNGEE. CDR3 length: 17 amino acids.

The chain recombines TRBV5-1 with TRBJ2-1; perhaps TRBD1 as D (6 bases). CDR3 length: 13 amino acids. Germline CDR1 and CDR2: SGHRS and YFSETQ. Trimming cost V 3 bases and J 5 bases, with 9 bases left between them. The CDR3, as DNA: TGCGCCAGCAGCTCCCGGACAGACAATGAGCAGTTCTTC. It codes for CASSSRTDNEQFF.

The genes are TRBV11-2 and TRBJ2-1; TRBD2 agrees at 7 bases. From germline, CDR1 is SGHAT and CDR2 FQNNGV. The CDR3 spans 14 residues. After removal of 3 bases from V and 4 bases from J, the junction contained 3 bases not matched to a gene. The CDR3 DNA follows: TGTGCCAGCAGCTTGGCGGGGGTTTACAATGAGCAGTTCTTC. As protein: CASSLAGVYNEQFF.

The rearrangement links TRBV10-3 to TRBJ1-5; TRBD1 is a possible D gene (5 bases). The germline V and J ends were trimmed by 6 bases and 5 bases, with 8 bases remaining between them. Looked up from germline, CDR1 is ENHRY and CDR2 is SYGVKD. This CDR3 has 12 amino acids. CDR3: CAISKGDQPQHF. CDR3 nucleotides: TGTGCCATCAGCAAAGGGGATCAGCCCCAGCATTTT.

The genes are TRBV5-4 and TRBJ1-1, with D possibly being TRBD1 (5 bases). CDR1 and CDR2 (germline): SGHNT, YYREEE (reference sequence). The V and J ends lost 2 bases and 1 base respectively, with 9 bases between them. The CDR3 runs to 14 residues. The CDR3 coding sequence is TGTGCCAGCAGCTTACCCGACAGGAACACTGAAGCTTTCTTT. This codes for CASSLPDRNTEAFF. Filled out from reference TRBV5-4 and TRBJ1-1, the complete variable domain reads ETGVTQSPTHLIKTRGQQVTLRCSSQSGHNTVSWYQQALGQGPQFIFQYYREEENGRGNFPPRFSGLQFPNYSSELNVNALELDDSALYLCASSLPDRNTEAFFGQGTRLTVV.

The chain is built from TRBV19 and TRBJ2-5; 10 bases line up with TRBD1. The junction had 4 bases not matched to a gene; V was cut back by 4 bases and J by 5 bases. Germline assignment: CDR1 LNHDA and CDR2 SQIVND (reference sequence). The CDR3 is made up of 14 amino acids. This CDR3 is CASSRQGAWETQYF. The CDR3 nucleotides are TGTGCCAGTAGTAGACAGGGGGCTTGGGAGACCCAGTACTTC.

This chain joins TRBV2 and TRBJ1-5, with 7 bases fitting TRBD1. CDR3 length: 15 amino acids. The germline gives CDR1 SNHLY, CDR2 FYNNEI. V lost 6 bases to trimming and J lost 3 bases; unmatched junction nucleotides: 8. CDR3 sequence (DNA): TGTGCCAGCAGCAGGGGACAGAACGACAATCAGCCCCAGCATTTT. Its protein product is CASSRGQNDNQPQHF.

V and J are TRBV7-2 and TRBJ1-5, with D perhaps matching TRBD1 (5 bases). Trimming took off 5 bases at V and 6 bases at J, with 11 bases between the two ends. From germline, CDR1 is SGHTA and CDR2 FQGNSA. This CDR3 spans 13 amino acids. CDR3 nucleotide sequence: TGTGCCAGCAGCAACCTCGGGGGTCAGCCCCAGCATTTT. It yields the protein CASSNLGGQPQHF. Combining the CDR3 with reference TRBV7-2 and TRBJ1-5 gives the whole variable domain GAGVSQSPSNKVTEKGKDVELRCDPISGHTALYWYRQSLGQGLEFLIYFQGNSAPDKSGLPSDRFSAERTGGSVSTLTIQRTQQEDSAVYLCASSNLGGQPQHFGDGTRLSIL.

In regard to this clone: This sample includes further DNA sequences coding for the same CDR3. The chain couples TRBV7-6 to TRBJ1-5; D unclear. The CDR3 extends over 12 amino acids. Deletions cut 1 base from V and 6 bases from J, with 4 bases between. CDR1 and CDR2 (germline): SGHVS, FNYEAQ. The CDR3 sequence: CASSLGGQPQHF. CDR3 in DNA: TGTGCCAGCAGCTTAGGCGGTCAGCCCCAGCATTTT. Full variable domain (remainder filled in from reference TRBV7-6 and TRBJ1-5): GAGVSQSPRYKVTKRGQDVALRCDPISGHVSLYWYRQALGQGPEFLTYFNYEAQQDKSGLPNDRFSAERPEGSISTLTIQRTEQRDSAMYRCASSLGGQPQHFGDGTRLSIL.

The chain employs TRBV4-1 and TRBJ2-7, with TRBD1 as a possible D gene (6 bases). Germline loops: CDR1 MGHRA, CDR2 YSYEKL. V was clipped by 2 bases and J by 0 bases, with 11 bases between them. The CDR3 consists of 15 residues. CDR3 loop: CASSQTGTTSYEQYF. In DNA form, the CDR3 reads TGCGCCAGCAGCCAAACCGGGACAACCTCCTACGAGCAGTACTTC.

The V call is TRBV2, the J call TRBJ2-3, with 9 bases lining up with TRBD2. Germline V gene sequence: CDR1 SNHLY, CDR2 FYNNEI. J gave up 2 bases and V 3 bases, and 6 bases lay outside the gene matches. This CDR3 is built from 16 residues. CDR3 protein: CASSDVSGGYTDTQYF. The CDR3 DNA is TGTGCCAGCAGTGACGTAAGCGGGGGGTACACAGATACGCAGTATTTT.

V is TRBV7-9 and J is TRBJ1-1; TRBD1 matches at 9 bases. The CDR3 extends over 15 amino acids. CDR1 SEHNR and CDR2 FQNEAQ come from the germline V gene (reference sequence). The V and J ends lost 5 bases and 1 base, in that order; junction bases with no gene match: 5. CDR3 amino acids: CASSPQGQGNTEAFF. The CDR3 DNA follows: TGTGCCAGCAGCCCCCAGGGACAGGGGAACACTGAAGCTTTCTTT.

The chain's CDR3 is CASSITRDFEQFF. CDR3 coding DNA: TGTGCCAGTAGTATAACCCGGGACTTTGAGCAGTTCTTC. The chain is built from TRBV19 and TRBJ2-1, with D tentatively TRBD2 (6 bases). Germline loops: CDR1 LNHDA, CDR2 SQIVND (reference sequence). The V end was cut by 2 bases, the J end by 9 bases, with 11 bases between. The CDR3 consists of 13 residues.

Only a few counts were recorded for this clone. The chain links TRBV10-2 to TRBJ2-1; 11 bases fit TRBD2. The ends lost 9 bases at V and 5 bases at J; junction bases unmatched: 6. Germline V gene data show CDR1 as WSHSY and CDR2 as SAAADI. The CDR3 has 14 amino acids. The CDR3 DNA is TGCGCCAGTACACTAGCGGGGGCCAACAATGAGCAGTTCTTC. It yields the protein CASTLAGANNEQFF.

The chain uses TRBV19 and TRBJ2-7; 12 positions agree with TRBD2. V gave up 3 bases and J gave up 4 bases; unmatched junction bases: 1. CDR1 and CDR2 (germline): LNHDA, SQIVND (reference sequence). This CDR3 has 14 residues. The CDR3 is CASSIGTSGYEQYF. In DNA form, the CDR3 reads TGTGCCAGTAGTATCGGGACTAGCGGGTACGAGCAGTACTTC.

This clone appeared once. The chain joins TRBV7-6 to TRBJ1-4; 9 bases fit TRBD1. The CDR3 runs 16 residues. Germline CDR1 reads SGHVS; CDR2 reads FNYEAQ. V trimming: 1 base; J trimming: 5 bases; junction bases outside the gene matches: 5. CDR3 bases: TGTGCCAGCAGCTTAGGCCCCGGGACAGGGAATGAAAAACTGTTTTTT. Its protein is CASSLGPGTGNEKLFF.

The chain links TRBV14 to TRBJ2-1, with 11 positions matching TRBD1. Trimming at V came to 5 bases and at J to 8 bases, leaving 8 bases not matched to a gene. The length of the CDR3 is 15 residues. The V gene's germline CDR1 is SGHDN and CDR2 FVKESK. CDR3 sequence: CASSSRDRGMDEQFF. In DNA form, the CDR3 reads TGTGCCAGCAGCTCCCGGGACAGGGGGATGGATGAGCAGTTCTTC.

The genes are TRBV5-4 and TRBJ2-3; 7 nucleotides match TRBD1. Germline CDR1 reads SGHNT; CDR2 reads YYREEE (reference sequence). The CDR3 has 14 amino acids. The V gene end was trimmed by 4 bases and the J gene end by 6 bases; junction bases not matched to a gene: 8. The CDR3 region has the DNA TGTGCCAGCAGCCCCCGACAGGGATCGGATACGCAGTATTTT. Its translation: CASSPRQGSDTQYF.

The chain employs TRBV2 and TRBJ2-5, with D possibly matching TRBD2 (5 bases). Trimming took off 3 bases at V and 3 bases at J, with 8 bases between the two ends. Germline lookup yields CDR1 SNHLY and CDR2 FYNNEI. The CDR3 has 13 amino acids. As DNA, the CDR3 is TGTGCCAGCAGTGAGTGGGGAGAAGAGACCCAGTACTTC. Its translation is CASSEWGEETQYF.

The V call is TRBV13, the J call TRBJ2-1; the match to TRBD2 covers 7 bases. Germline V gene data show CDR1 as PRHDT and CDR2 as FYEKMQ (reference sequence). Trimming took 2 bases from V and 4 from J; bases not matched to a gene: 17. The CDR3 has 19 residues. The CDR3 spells CASSLLPQRGHSIYNEQFF. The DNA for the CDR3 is TGTGCCAGCAGCTTACTCCCCCAGCGGGGCCATAGCATTTACAATGAGCAGTTCTTC.

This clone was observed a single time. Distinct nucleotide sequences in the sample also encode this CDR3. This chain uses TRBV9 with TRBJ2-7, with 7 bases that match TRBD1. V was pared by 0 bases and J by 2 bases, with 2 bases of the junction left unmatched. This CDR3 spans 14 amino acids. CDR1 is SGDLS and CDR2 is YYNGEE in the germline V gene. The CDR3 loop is CASSVGQGAYEQYF. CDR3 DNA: TGTGCCAGCAGCGTAGGGCAGGGGGCCTACGAGCAGTACTTC. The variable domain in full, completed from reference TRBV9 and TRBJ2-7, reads DSGVTQTPKHLITATGQRVTLRCSPRSGDLSVYWYQQSLDQGLQFLIQYYNGEERAKGNILERFSAQQFPDLHSELNLSSLELGDSALYFCASSVGQGAYEQYFGPGTRLTVT.

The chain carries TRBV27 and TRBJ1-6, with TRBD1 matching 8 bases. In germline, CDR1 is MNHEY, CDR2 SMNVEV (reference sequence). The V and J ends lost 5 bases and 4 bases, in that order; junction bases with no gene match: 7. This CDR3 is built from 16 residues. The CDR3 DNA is TGTGCCAGCAGTACGGGGACAGGCTTATATAATTCACCCCTCCACTTT. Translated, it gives CASSTGTGLYNSPLHF.

CDR3 loop: CASSLVTGQGFTF. The CDR3 nucleotides are TGTGCCAGCAGCTTAGTAACTGGTCAGGGCTTTACCTTC. The V call is TRBV11-2, the J call TRBJ1-2; possible D gene TRBD1, 5 bases. This CDR3 comprises 13 residues. Trimming removed 1 base from V and 14 bases from J, with 17 bases in between. Germline CDR1 and CDR2: SGHAT and FQNNGV.

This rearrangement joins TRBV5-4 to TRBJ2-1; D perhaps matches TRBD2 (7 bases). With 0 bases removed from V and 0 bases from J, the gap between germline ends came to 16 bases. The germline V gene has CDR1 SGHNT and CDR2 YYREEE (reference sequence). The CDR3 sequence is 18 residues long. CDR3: CASSLALGGGGSYNEQFF. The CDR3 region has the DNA TGTGCCAGCAGCTTGGCTCTTGGCGGGGGCGGCTCCTACAATGAGCAGTTCTTC.

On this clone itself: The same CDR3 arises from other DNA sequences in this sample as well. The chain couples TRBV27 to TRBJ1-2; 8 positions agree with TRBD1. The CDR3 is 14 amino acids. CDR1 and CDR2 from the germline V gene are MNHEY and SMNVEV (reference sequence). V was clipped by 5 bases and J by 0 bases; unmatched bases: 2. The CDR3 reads CASSTDRANYGYTF. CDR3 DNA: TGTGCCAGCAGTACGGACAGGGCTAACTATGGCTACACCTTC.

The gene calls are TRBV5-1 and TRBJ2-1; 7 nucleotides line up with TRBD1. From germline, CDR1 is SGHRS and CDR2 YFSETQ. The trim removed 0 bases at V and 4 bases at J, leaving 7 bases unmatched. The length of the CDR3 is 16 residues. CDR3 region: CASSLAGRQGYNEQFF. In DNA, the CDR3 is TGCGCCAGCAGCTTGGCGGGAAGACAGGGATACAATGAGCAGTTCTTC.

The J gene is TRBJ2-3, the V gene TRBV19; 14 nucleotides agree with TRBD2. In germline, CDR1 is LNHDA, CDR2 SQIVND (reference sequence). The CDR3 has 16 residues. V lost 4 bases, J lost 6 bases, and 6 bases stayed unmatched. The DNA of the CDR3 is TGTGCCAGTAGTACTGGACTAGCGGGGGGAAGGGATACGCAGTATTTT. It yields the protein CASSTGLAGGRDTQYF.

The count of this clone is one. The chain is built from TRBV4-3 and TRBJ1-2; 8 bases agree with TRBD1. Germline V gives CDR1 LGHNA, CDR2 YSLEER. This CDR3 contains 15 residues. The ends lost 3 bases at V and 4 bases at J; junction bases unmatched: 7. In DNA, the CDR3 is TGCGCCAGCAGCCACGGACAGGGTTCACGCTATGGCTACACCTTC. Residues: CASSHGQGSRYGYTF.

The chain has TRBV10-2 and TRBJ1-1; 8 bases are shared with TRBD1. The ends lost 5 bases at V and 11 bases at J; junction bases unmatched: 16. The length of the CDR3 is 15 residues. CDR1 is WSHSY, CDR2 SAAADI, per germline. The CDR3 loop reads CASSLGDRPGWGAFF. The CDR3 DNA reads TGCGCCAGCAGTCTGGGGGACAGGCCCGGCTGGGGCGCTTTCTTT.